These 31 T cell receptor beta chains were sequenced from one sample in a study of radiotherapy plus CTLA-4 blockade in lung cancer. The table came from immunoSEQ multiplex PCR; TCRdb's copy has only in-frame clones and leaves some out. Of over 85,000 clones listed, about four fifths are singletons. Here the sequenced sample was peripheral blood, taken from a patient treated with radiotherapy plus ipilimumab. Receptor source: a human donor with non-small cell lung cancer that progressed on radiotherapy plus ipilimumab.

This clone has just a few counts. The genes are TRBV6-1 and TRBJ2-7, with 8 bases aligning to TRBD1. CDR1 MNHNS and CDR2 SASEGT come from the germline V gene. This CDR3 comprises 15 residues. Trimming cost V 5 bases and J 1 base; bases outside gene matches: 7. CDR3 DNA sequence: TGTGCCAGCAGTAGGGAAACAGGGGGATCCTACGAGCAGTACTTC. It specifies CASSRETGGSYEQYF.

The chain links TRBV11-2 to TRBJ1-4, with no clear D. V lost 5 bases to trimming and J lost 5 bases, with 15 bases between them. The CDR3 has 15 amino acids. CDR1 and CDR2 (germline): SGHAT, FQNNGV. The CDR3 nucleotides read TGTGCCAGCAGCCCAGAACACCACGAGAATGAAAAACTGTTTTTT. Residues: CASSPEHHENEKLFF. Using reference TRBV11-2 and TRBJ1-4 for the parts outside the CDR3, the full variable domain is EAGVAQSPRYKIIEKRQSVAFWCNPISGHATLYWYQQILGQGPKLLIQFQNNGVVDDSQLPKDRFSAERLKGVDSTLKIQPAKLEDSAVYLCASSPEHHENEKLFFGSGTQLSVL.

The V call is TRBV9, the J call TRBJ2-7, with D tentatively TRBD2 (5 bases). This CDR3 has 14 residues. Germline-derived CDR1 and CDR2 are SGDLS and YYNGEE. Trimming removed 0 bases from V and 5 bases from J, with 12 bases in between. This chain's CDR3 is CASSVVPGFNEQYF. The DNA for the CDR3 is TGTGCCAGCAGCGTAGTCCCGGGGTTTAACGAGCAGTACTTC.

The chain employs TRBV9 and TRBJ2-5; 10 bases are a match to TRBD2. The germline gives CDR1 SGDLS, CDR2 YYNGEE. The V and J ends lost 3 bases and 4 bases, in that order; junction bases with no gene match: 3. The CDR3 extends over 14 amino acids. CDR3 protein: CASSASGSGETQYF. CDR3 DNA: TGTGCCAGCAGCGCTAGCGGGAGTGGAGAGACCCAGTACTTC.

The V and J genes are TRBV29-1 and TRBJ2-1; 10 nucleotides agree with TRBD2. The CDR3 covers 17 residues. The junction had 15 bases not matched to a gene; V was cut back by 3 bases and J by 7 bases. CDR1 SQVTM and CDR2 ANQGSEA come from the germline V gene. This chain's CDR3 is CSVEMRLAGAIRNEQFF. CDR3 DNA sequence: TGCAGCGTTGAGATGCGGCTAGCGGGAGCGATCAGGAATGAGCAGTTCTTC.

The V and J genes are TRBV28 and TRBJ1-1; D ambiguous. V lost 10 bases and J lost 8, with 17 bases in between. This CDR3 is 12 amino acids long. The germline CDR1 and CDR2 sequences are MDHEN and SYDVKM. CDR3 sequence (DNA): TGTGCCACCGCACAAGGTCAGAGAGAAGCTTTCTTT. This gives the protein CATAQGQREAFF.

This chain uses TRBV9 with TRBJ2-7; 9 bases match TRBD2. The CDR3 length is 15 residues. Unmatched junction bases numbered 5, after V lost 1 base and J lost 3 bases. Germline V gives CDR1 SGDLS, CDR2 YYNGEE. CDR3 amino acids: CASSVWASGNYEQYF. The CDR3 DNA reads TGTGCCAGCAGCGTATGGGCTAGCGGGAACTACGAGCAGTACTTC. The entire variable domain, with the rest obtained from reference TRBV9 and TRBJ2-7, is as follows: DSGVTQTPKHLITATGQRVTLRCSPRSGDLSVYWYQQSLDQGLQFLIQYYNGEERAKGNILERFSAQQFPDLHSELNLSSLELGDSALYFCASSVWASGNYEQYFGPGTRLTVT.

The chain recombines TRBV28 with TRBJ2-5; a possible D gene is TRBD1 (6 bases). The V end was cut by 6 bases, the J end by 2 bases, with 13 bases between. CDR3 length: 14 amino acids. Germline CDR1 is MDHEN and CDR2 is SYDVKM. The CDR3 DNA reads TGTGCCAGCAGACACAGGGTTCCGCAAGAGACCCAGTACTTC. It is translated as CASRHRVPQETQYF.

This clone was seen once. The rearrangement uses TRBV7-8 and TRBJ1-5; D gene unclear. Trimming pared 2 bases from V and 0 bases from J, leaving 8 bases between. The CDR3 is 15 residues long. Germline V gene sequence: CDR1 SGHVS, CDR2 FQNEAQ. CDR3 protein: CASSLSSDSNQPQHF. Written as DNA, the CDR3 is TGTGCCAGCAGCTTAAGCAGTGATAGCAATCAGCCCCAGCATTTT.

This clone was counted once. The chain carries TRBV15 and TRBJ2-3, with 9 bases identical to TRBD1. Germline loops: CDR1 LNHNV, CDR2 YYDKDF (reference sequence). With V trimmed by 5 bases and J by 3 bases, 9 bases remained unmatched. The CDR3 runs to 16 residues. For the CDR3, the DNA is TGTGCCACCAGCCAGGGACAGGGTTCGAGGACAGATACGCAGTATTTT. Translating it yields CATSQGQGSRTDTQYF.

The chain joins TRBV29-1 to TRBJ2-7; 8 nucleotides agree with TRBD1. The CDR3 runs 15 residues. Germline V gene sequence: CDR1 SQVTM, CDR2 ANQGSEA. The V gene end was trimmed by 4 bases and the J gene end by 3 bases; junction bases not matched to a gene: 11. The CDR3 loop is CSVGGTGTGFYEQYF. The CDR3 DNA reads as TGCAGCGTTGGGGGCACCGGGACAGGCTTCTACGAGCAGTACTTC.

V is TRBV28 and J is TRBJ1-4, with TRBD1 matching 12 bases. V lost 6 bases and J lost 3; bases outside the gene matches: 8. There are 17 residues in the CDR3. Germline values: CDR1 MDHEN, CDR2 SYDVKM. The CDR3 sequence: CASSTRDRGPANEKLFF. CDR3 nucleotides: TGTGCCAGCAGCACCCGGGACAGGGGGCCGGCTAATGAAAAACTGTTTTTT. Full variable domain (outside the CDR3, taken from reference TRBV28 and TRBJ1-4): DVKVTQSSRYLVKRTGEKVFLECVQDMDHENMFWYRQDPGLGLRLIYFSYDVKMKEKGDIPEGYSVSREKKERFSLILESASTNQTSMYLCASSTRDRGPANEKLFFGSGTQLSVL.

The chain couples TRBV4-1 to TRBJ2-3; D is unresolved. CDR1 MGHRA and CDR2 YSYEKL come from the germline V gene. V was trimmed by 0 bases and J by 2 bases, leaving 6 bases between them. This CDR3 spans 14 amino acids. The CDR3 is CASSQDSTTDTQYF. The DNA for the CDR3 is TGCGCCAGCAGCCAAGATAGCACCACAGATACGCAGTATTTT.

The chain is built from TRBV19 and TRBJ2-7, with 7 positions matching TRBD2. This CDR3 has 13 amino acids. CDR1 is LNHDA, CDR2 SQIVND, per germline (reference sequence). J lost 1 base, V lost 9 bases, and 6 bases had no gene match. CDR3 DNA sequence: TGTGCCAGCTCCGGGACTACTTCCTACGAGCAGTACTTC. As protein: CASSGTTSYEQYF.

The chain combines TRBV5-6 with TRBJ1-2; D perhaps matches TRBD1 (6 bases). V lost 0 bases to trimming and J lost 2 bases, with 23 bases between them. The CDR3 length is 19 residues. Germline V CDR1 and CDR2: SGHDT, YYEEEE. CDR3 in DNA: TGTGCCAGCAGCTTGGAGGCGACAGGACAACAGGGTTGGAACTATGGCTACACCTTC. Translated, it gives CASSLEATGQQGWNYGYTF.

The chain combines TRBV11-1 with TRBJ1-1, with TRBD1 matching over 7 bases. V lost 5 bases, J lost 3 bases, and 9 bases stayed unmatched. Germline V gene sequence: CDR1 SGHAT, CDR2 FQDESV (reference sequence). The CDR3 contains 15 residues. CDR3 in amino acids: CASSPDRRLHTEAFF. Written as DNA, the CDR3 is TGTGCCAGCAGCCCGGACAGGAGACTACACACTGAAGCTTTCTTT.

The rearrangement joins TRBV28 to TRBJ2-7; perhaps TRBD2 as D (5 bases). CDR3 length: 13 residues. The germline CDR1 and CDR2 sequences are MDHEN and SYDVKM. Trimming cost V 3 bases and J 0 bases, with 6 bases left between them. The CDR3 spells CASSFEGSYEQYF. Written as DNA, the CDR3 is TGTGCCAGCAGTTTCGAGGGCTCCTACGAGCAGTACTTC.

The genes are TRBV28 and TRBJ2-7; maybe TRBD2 (5 bases). Trimming stripped 7 bases from V and 4 bases from J, with 17 bases between. The CDR3 spans 14 residues. Per germline, CDR1 MDHEN and CDR2 SYDVKM. CDR3 coding DNA: TGTGCCAGCACCCTTCCCCGGACGGGGTACGAGCAGTACTTC. Translated, it gives CASTLPRTGYEQYF. Supplemented by reference TRBV28 and TRBJ2-7, the full variable domain reads DVKVTQSSRYLVKRTGEKVFLECVQDMDHENMFWYRQDPGLGLRLIYFSYDVKMKEKGDIPEGYSVSREKKERFSLILESASTNQTSMYLCASTLPRTGYEQYFGPGTRLTVT.

This chain uses TRBV7-9 with TRBJ2-7; 10 bases are a match to TRBD1. The length of the CDR3 is 15 residues. Trimming removed 0 bases from V and 4 bases from J; junction bases left unmatched: 3. The germline V gene encodes CDR1 SEHNR and CDR2 FQNEAQ (reference sequence). This CDR3 reads CASSLADRGFYEQYF. DNA for the CDR3: TGTGCCAGCAGCTTAGCGGACAGGGGGTTTTACGAGCAGTACTTC.

The gene calls are TRBV28 and TRBJ2-7; 8 bases are a match to TRBD1. CDR3 length: 13 residues. Germline V gene sequence: CDR1 MDHEN, CDR2 SYDVKM. J gave up 4 bases and V 6 bases, and 5 bases lay outside the gene matches. CDR3 protein: CASSLQGVYEQYF. The CDR3 region has the DNA TGTGCCAGCAGCCTACAGGGGGTTTACGAGCAGTACTTC.

This chain links TRBV30 with TRBJ2-1; the match to TRBD2 covers 7 bases. The CDR3 covers 14 residues. CDR1 and CDR2 from the germline V gene are GTSNPN and SVGIG (reference sequence). J lost 9 bases, V lost 5 bases, and 13 bases had no gene match. The CDR3 region is CAWGSGGSALEQFF. Written as DNA, the CDR3 is TGTGCCTGGGGATCGGGAGGTAGCGCTCTTGAGCAGTTCTTC.

The rearrangement uses TRBV5-1 and TRBJ2-2; D call uncertain. The length of the CDR3 is 13 residues. Germline lookup yields CDR1 SGHRS and CDR2 YFSETQ. Trimming shortened V by 5 bases and J by 4 bases, and 9 bases separated the two germline ends. The CDR3 region has the DNA TGCGCCAGCAGGAAGGCGTTCACCGGGGAGCTGTTTTTT. It translates to CASRKAFTGELFF.

The V gene is TRBV15, the J gene TRBJ2-5; 11 bases match TRBD1. V lost 0 bases, J lost 0 bases, and 6 bases stayed unmatched. Germline-derived CDR1 and CDR2 are LNHNV and YYDKDF (reference sequence). This CDR3 has 18 amino acids. The CDR3 sequence: CATSREPGQGVNQETQYF. The DNA for the CDR3 is TGTGCCACCAGCAGAGAACCGGGACAGGGGGTTAACCAAGAGACCCAGTACTTC.

This clone was detected only a few times. The chain has TRBV27 and TRBJ2-5; possible D gene TRBD2, 6 bases. This CDR3 has 17 amino acids. The V gene's germline CDR1 is MNHEY and CDR2 SMNVEV (reference sequence). The V end was cut by 6 bases, the J end by 10 bases, with 30 bases between. In nucleotides, the CDR3 is TGTGCCAGCAGAAACCCCTCATCCCGGGGACCCGGGGGACGCCAGTACTTC. Encoded protein: CASRNPSSRGPGGRQYF.

V and J are TRBV5-6 and TRBJ2-4, with 7 bases aligning to TRBD1. The CDR3 length is 14 residues. The germline CDR1 and CDR2 sequences are SGHDT and YYEEEE. Trimming removed 6 bases from V and 5 bases from J; junction bases left unmatched: 8. The CDR3 is CASTSTGVQNIQYF. The CDR3, as DNA: TGTGCCAGCACCAGCACAGGGGTCCAAAACATTCAGTACTTC.

The V gene is TRBV9, the J gene TRBJ1-4, with D tentatively TRBD1 (5 bases). The V and J ends lost 2 bases and 7 bases respectively, with 12 bases between them. The germline V gene encodes CDR1 SGDLS and CDR2 YYNGEE. This CDR3 is 14 amino acids long. The DNA for the CDR3 is TGTGCCAGCAGCGTTCAGGGCGTTCCTGAAAAACTGTTTTTT. This encodes CASSVQGVPEKLFF.

The V gene is TRBV11-2, the J gene TRBJ2-1, with D uncertain. V was cut by 1 base and J by 8 bases, with 9 bases left in between. The CDR3 contains 13 residues. Germline CDR1 SGHAT, CDR2 FQNNGV. The CDR3 spells CASSLGPLHEQFF. As DNA, the CDR3 is TGTGCCAGCAGCTTAGGGCCATTGCATGAGCAGTTCTTC.

The chain uses TRBV6-5 and TRBJ1-2, with a tentative D call TRBD1 (6 bases). Trimming took off 4 bases at V and 4 bases at J, with 16 bases between the two ends. CDR1 is MNHEY, CDR2 SVGAGI, per germline. The length of the CDR3 is 15 residues. CDR3 coding DNA: TGTGCCAGCAGTTCACAGGGACGAGGGGGCTATGGCTACACCTTC. Its protein product is CASSSQGRGGYGYTF.

V usage is TRBV6-5 and J usage is TRBJ1-2; D unclear. Between the trimmed V and J ends, which lost 0 bases and 0 bases, there was a span of 11 bases. Germline CDR1 MNHEY, CDR2 SVGAGI. This CDR3 contains 16 residues. CDR3 sequence reads: CASSYSGRIPNYGYTF. The CDR3 DNA reads TGTGCCAGCAGTTACTCCGGTCGAATACCTAACTATGGCTACACCTTC.

This clone has a single count. The CDR3 coding sequence is TGTGCCAGCAGGGGACTAGACAGAAGGGACGAGCAGTTCTTC. It encodes CASRGLDRRDEQFF. This chain links TRBV27 with TRBJ2-1; 8 nucleotides match TRBD2. The V segment lost 6 bases and the J segment 10 bases; nucleotides outside the gene matches: 11. This CDR3 has 14 residues. Per germline, CDR1 MNHEY and CDR2 SMNVEV (reference sequence).

The rearrangement uses TRBV9 and TRBJ1-3, with a possible D match to TRBD1 (5 bases). Trimming pared 1 base from V and 3 bases from J, leaving 17 bases between. CDR3 length equals 17 residues. Germline V CDR1 and CDR2: SGDLS, YYNGEE. Here the CDR3 DNA reads TGTGCCAGCAGCGTATTTGCTATAGGGGCGGTTGGAAACACCATATATTTT. The encoded protein is CASSVFAIGAVGNTIYF.